The sequence of this TCR beta chain was determined in a study of regulatory T cells in long-lasting Graves disease. Study results and limitations: TRBV28 was favored in persistent disease, as were TRBJ1-2 and TRBJ2-5.

Regarding time point: persistent/refractory GD, antithyroid drugs over 5 years with positive TRAb. PBMC-extracted RNA yielded the TCR library. It was an endocrinology department in Xi'an, China, that provided the patients. Worth noting for this clonotype: Its antigen is currently unknown.

CDR3 length: 17 residues. Deletions cut 5 bases from V and 2 bases from J, with 22 bases between. Construction of the TCR beta libraries employed iRepertoire HTBI primers in conjunction with Arm-PCR of CDR3 regions. TCRdb ran MiXCR on the multiplex PCR reads and lists one entry per CDR3 protein. The data contain about 450,000 distinct CDR3 sequences, about 25% of them seen just once; the ten biggest clones take up roughly 26%. The specimen was peripheral blood mononuclear cells (PBMCs), collected when the disease was refractory, from a patient treated with antithyroid drugs. This receptor was taken from a female donor with Graves disease. This chain connects TRBV12-3 or TRBV12-4 to TRBJ2-7; no clear D gene. The CDR3: CASSRRPSGVMAYEQYF. DNA of the CDR3: TGTGCCAGCAGTCGTAGGCCCTCAGGAGTTATGGCCTACGAGCAGTACTTC.